This T cell receptor (beta chain) was identified during a study of T cell responses to AZD1222 COVID-19 vaccine. Findings and limits, study-wide: Only a handful of AZD1222 recipients, more than five in all, had baseline seropositivity.

Generated by immunoSEQ multiplex PCR, the TCRdb table keeps only in-frame clones and is missing some. The sample has some 50,000 clones, approximately 88% seen once; the top ten hold 25% to 30%. Note on this clone: Its antigen is as yet unknown.

The sequencing used peripheral blood, collected on day 0 of AZD1222 vaccination. This receptor was obtained from an adult in good health.

In DNA form, the CDR3 reads TGTGCCAGCAGCTCGGACAGGGGGCAATATGGCTACACCTTC. It codes for CASSSDRGQYGYTF. The chain employs TRBV7-2 and TRBJ1-2, with 11 bases that match TRBD1. The CDR3 consists of 14 residues. Germline V gene lookup returns CDR1 SGHTA and CDR2 FQGNSA. V was pared by 4 bases and J by 5 bases, with 3 bases of the junction left unmatched. Looking up the rest from reference TRBV7-2 and TRBJ1-2 gives the full variable domain: GAGVSQSPSNKVTEKGKDVELRCDPISGHTALYWYRQSLGQGLEFLIYFQGNSAPDKSGLPSDRFSAERTGGSVSTLTIQRTQQEDSAVYLCASSSDRGQYGYTFGSGTRLTVV.